This entry features one T cell receptor beta chain sequence. What it recognizes is unknown. The templates were synthetic TCR analogs, and they were spiked into each PCR. Using immunoSEQ multiplex PCR, the repertoire was profiled, and TCRdb retains in-frame clones only, with some absent. The table has tens of thousands of clones, around nine tenths seen once; the top ten hold 11%. This specimen belongs to a study of PD-L1 blockade in urothelial cancer. About the study: Median T cell yield per blood sample was more than 130,000 cells. Whole-study findings and limits: Sub-median blood TCR clonality before treatment predicted longer survival.

The time point here: peripheral blood 6 weeks after treatment start. The CDR3 is 14 residues long. Trimming at V came to 6 bases and at J to 9 bases, leaving 11 bases not matched to a gene. From germline, CDR1 is LNHDA and CDR2 SQIVND (reference sequence). The chain uses TRBV19 and TRBJ1-2; TRBD1 agrees at 9 bases. The source material was PBMCs, sampled around atezolizumab (anti-PD-L1) treatment. The TCR sequence derives from a man in his 60s with urothelial cancer. CDR3 protein: CASSLPGTGKSYTF. Here the CDR3 DNA reads TGTGCCAGTAGCCTCCCTGGGACAGGGAAGAGCTACACCTTC. The complete variable domain, with remaining parts taken from reference TRBV19 and TRBJ1-2, reads DGGITQSPKYLFRKEGQNVTLSCEQNLNHDAMYWYRQDPGQGLRLIYYSQIVNDFQKGDIAEGYSVSREKKESFPLTVTSAQKNPTAFYLCASSLPGTGKSYTFGSGTRLTVV.